The subject of this entry is one TCR beta chain. This same CDR3 is encoded by further DNA sequences in the sample. The sample comes from a study of blood T cell repertoires in COVID-19. Overall study: Sources were T cells, B-cell-depleted T cells, or PBMCs; the material itself was cDNA or gDNA.

V dropped 4 bases and J dropped 2; count of bases not matched to a gene: 2. CDR1 is KGHSH and CDR2 is LQKENI in the germline V gene. The CDR3 has 14 amino acids. How the authors handled the data: Estimated nucleated cell counts came from reference gene primer amplification. TCRdb keeps only in-frame clones here, not all; method: immunoSEQ multiplex PCR. That table is the source of V, J and clone size, and D and trimming were worked out from the DNA. This sample yields around 86,000 clones, of which around 86% are seen a single time; roughly 5% belongs to the top ten. The sequence was obtained from an elderly woman with acute or convalescent COVID-19. The sequencing input was peripheral blood. This chain links TRBV18 with TRBJ2-7; 10 bases are shared with TRBD1. The CDR3 sequence is CASSQGQGAYEQYF. CDR3 DNA sequence: TGTGCCAGCTCACAAGGACAGGGGGCCTACGAGCAGTACTTC.